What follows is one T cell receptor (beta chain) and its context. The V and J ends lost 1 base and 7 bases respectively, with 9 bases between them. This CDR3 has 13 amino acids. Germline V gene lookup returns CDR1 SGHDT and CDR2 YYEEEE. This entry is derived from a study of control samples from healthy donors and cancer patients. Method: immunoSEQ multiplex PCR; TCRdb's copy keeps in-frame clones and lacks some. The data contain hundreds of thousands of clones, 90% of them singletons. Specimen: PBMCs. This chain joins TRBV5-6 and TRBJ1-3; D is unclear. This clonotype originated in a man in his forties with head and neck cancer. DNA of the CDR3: TGTGCCAGCAGCTTGTCCAGGCAGAACACCATATATTTT. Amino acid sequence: CASSLSRQNTIYF.